Sequencing of this TCR beta chain was carried out in a study of T cell repertoires in cytomegalovirus infection. Study-level background: Public TCR beta signatures were indicative of both CMV infection and a matching HLA type. Whole-study results and caveats: In two of eight donors, the top clonotype was HLA-C-restricted CMV-specific.

Using its own MiXCR run on the reads, TCRdb lists one record per CDR3 protein. The sample records 150,000 to 200,000 distinct CDR3 sequences, roughly 20% being singletons. Of note for this clonotype: Its target is unknown.

The CDR3 runs to 17 residues. Germline V gene lookup returns CDR1 SGHVS and CDR2 FQNEAQ. J was trimmed by 4 bases and V by 2 bases; bases with no gene match: 10. The rearrangement uses TRBV7-8 and TRBJ1-5, with 8 bases fitting TRBD1. Input material: PBMCs. The receptor was isolated from a human donor in good health (CMV status not recorded). Some clones in this sample may be carry-over from other donors' samples. CDR3 nucleotides: TGTGCCAGCAGCTTAAGAGCCGAGGACAGGGCAAATCAGCCCCAGCATTTT. Translation gives CASSLRAEDRANQPQHF.